A single T cell receptor (beta chain) is shown here with its context. Its specificity is unknown. The entry originates in a study of beta chain features in type 1 diabetes. Study in general: Healthy donors resembled patients in age, gender and cell yields.

All of the isolated RNA was reverse transcribed, so expressed TCRB transcripts were sequenced. Assay: immunoSEQ multiplex PCR; the TCRdb copy retains only in-frame clones and omits some. The table records around 260,000 clones, approximately 25% of them present only once. Germline-derived CDR1 and CDR2 are MGHDK and SYGVNS. Deletions cut 5 bases from V and 9 bases from J, with 19 bases between. The CDR3 is made up of 14 amino acids. Study-wide results and caveats: Researchers report that Type 1 diabetes patients had moderately but significantly shorter TCRB CDR3s across all four CD4+ subsets.

V usage is TRBV25-1 and J usage is TRBJ2-5; D may be TRBD2 (5 bases). The clonotype comes from a woman aged 25 to 39 with type 1 diabetes. Sequenced sample: naive CD4+ T cells from blood. The CDR3 DNA is TGTGCCAGCAGTCCTGACCCGGATCGGAGGTCCCAGTACTTC. It yields the protein CASSPDPDRRSQYF. The full variable domain, with the rest looked up from reference TRBV25-1 and TRBJ2-5, is EADIYQTPRYLVIGTGKKITLECSQTMGHDKMYWYQQDPGMELHLIHYSYGVNSTEKGDLSSESTVSRIRTEHFPLTLESARPSHTSQYLCASSPDPDRRSQYFGPGTRLLVL.